The T cell receptor (beta chain) under discussion was sequenced for a study of blood T cell repertoires in COVID-19. Study in general: The United States, Italy and Spain supplied acute and convalescent COVID-19 samples.

The authors' processing: Counts of nucleated cells, estimated from reference gene primer amplification, were obtained. Method: immunoSEQ multiplex PCR; TCRdb's copy keeps in-frame clones and lacks some. V and J calls and clone size are given by that table; D and trimming were obtained from the DNA. The sample shows hundreds of thousands of clones, approximately 91% of them seen only once. V dropped 0 bases and J dropped 3 bases, with 9 bases sitting between them. Germline CDR1 MNHNS, CDR2 SASEGT. This CDR3 contains 14 residues. In this sample, this clone turned up once. The source of this sequence is a woman aged 25 to 45 with COVID-19, enrolled during active disease. This chain joins TRBV6-1 and TRBJ2-7, with D maybe TRBD1 (5 bases). The sequenced sample was peripheral blood. The CDR3: CASSEAWQGYEQYF. CDR3 DNA sequence: TGTGCCAGCAGTGAAGCGTGGCAGGGCTACGAGCAGTACTTC.